Presented here are 32 T cell receptor beta chains from one specimen sequenced in a study of cytomegalovirus exposure and HLA in healthy donors. PCR primers comprised 60 Vbeta and 13 Jbeta primers. Assay: immunoSEQ multiplex PCR; the TCRdb copy retains only in-frame clones and omits some. The data contain over 80,000 clones, approximately 73% of them singletons. The specimen sequenced was PBMCs. Receptors originate from a middle-aged man in good health and CMV-seronegative.

J is TRBJ2-1 and V is TRBV15; TRBD1 agrees at 9 bases. Trimming cost V 3 bases and J 4 bases; bases outside gene matches: 7. The CDR3 spans 16 residues. Germline V CDR1 and CDR2: LNHNV, YYDKDF (reference sequence). In DNA form, the CDR3 reads TGTGCCACCAGCAGCCAAGGGACAGGGCGATACAATGAGCAGTTCTTC. Translated, it gives CATSSQGTGRYNEQFF.

The J gene is TRBJ1-1, the V gene TRBV5-4, with D perhaps matching TRBD1 (6 bases). Trimming removed 4 bases from V and 1 base from J, with 17 bases in between. Germline V gives CDR1 SGHNT, CDR2 YYREEE (reference sequence). The CDR3 is 16 residues long. CDR3: CASSPIKGVGNTEAFF. In DNA, the CDR3 is TGTGCCAGCAGCCCTATCAAGGGGGTTGGGAACACTGAAGCTTTCTTT.

The J gene is TRBJ2-7, the V gene TRBV27; possibly TRBD2 for D (6 bases). The CDR3 consists of 15 residues. Germline V gene data show CDR1 as MNHEY and CDR2 as SMNVEV (reference sequence). With 8 bases removed from V and 3 bases from J, the gap between germline ends came to 20 bases. The CDR3 sequence is CASSGRAGKVYEQYF. In nucleotides, the CDR3 is TGTGCCAGCTCCGGTAGGGCGGGAAAAGTCTACGAGCAGTACTTC.

The V and J genes are TRBV18 and TRBJ1-2; the match to TRBD1 covers 7 bases. V shed 2 bases and J 0 bases; nucleotides not matched to a gene: 3. From germline, CDR1 is KGHSH and CDR2 LQKENI. The CDR3 sequence is 15 residues long. CDR3 protein: CASSPWTGANYGYTF. CDR3 bases: TGTGCCAGCTCACCATGGACAGGAGCTAACTATGGCTACACCTTC.

This clone was counted between two and nine times. This chain links TRBV27 with TRBJ2-1; tentatively, D is TRBD2 (6 bases). This CDR3 contains 14 residues. Trimming shortened V by 1 base and J by 9 bases, and 13 bases separated the two germline ends. CDR1 is MNHEY and CDR2 is SMNVEV in the germline V gene (reference sequence). The CDR3 spells CASSLFPRRGEQFF. For the CDR3, the DNA is TGTGCCAGCAGTTTATTTCCCAGGAGGGGTGAGCAGTTCTTC.

There are a few counts of this clone. The V call is TRBV7-2, the J call TRBJ1-3; 7 bases agree with TRBD1. CDR1 and CDR2 (germline): SGHTA, FQGNSA. Trimming took 5 bases from V and 2 from J; bases not matched to a gene: 9. The CDR3 consists of 16 residues. The CDR3 region has the DNA TGTGCCAGCAGCGCTTGGGACAGTCTACCTGGAAACACCATATATTTT. It translates to CASSAWDSLPGNTIYF. Full variable domain (rest looked up from reference TRBV7-2 and TRBJ1-3): GAGVSQSPSNKVTEKGKDVELRCDPISGHTALYWYRQSLGQGLEFLIYFQGNSAPDKSGLPSDRFSAERTGGSVSTLTIQRTQQEDSAVYLCASSAWDSLPGNTIYFGEGSWLTVV.

The chain recombines TRBV21-1 with TRBJ2-2; the table's D call TRBD2 went unverified against the DNA. TRBV21-1 is shown as a pseudogene. The CDR3 is made up of 17 amino acids. CDR3 sequence (DNA): TGTGCCAGCAGCACCCGGCGGGGGGGACCGAACACCGGGGAGCTGTTTTTT. It is translated as CASSTRRGGPNTGELFF.

This clone came up once. This chain joins TRBV11-3 and TRBJ1-1, with a weak D call TRBD1 (5 bases). This CDR3 comprises 11 residues. Germline V gene data show CDR1 as SGHNT and CDR2 as YENEEA. V shed 5 bases and J shed 11 bases, with 12 bases lying between them. Here the CDR3 reads CASSHRNLAFF. The DNA for the CDR3 is TGTGCCAGCAGCCACAGGAATTTGGCTTTCTTT.

The V and J genes are TRBV6-6 and TRBJ2-5; tentative D call: TRBD2 (6 bases). The V gene lost 2 bases and the J gene lost 5 bases, with 12 bases spanning the gap. CDR3 size: 14 residues. Germline V gives CDR1 MNHNY, CDR2 SVGAGI (reference sequence). DNA for the CDR3: TGTGCCAGCAGTTACATCGGGGGAAGGGAGACCCAGTACTTC. Protein: CASSYIGGRETQYF.

The sample holds one count of this clone. The chain combines TRBV6-6 with TRBJ1-1; TRBD1 matches at 8 bases. Germline V gene sequence: CDR1 MNHNY, CDR2 SVGAGI (reference sequence). This CDR3 has 16 amino acids. The V and J ends lost 5 bases and 2 bases, in that order; junction bases with no gene match: 10. The CDR3 protein is CASSLGQGGVNTEAFF. The CDR3 region has the DNA TGTGCCAGCAGTCTAGGACAGGGAGGGGTAAACACTGAAGCTTTCTTT.

The rearrangement joins TRBV5-1 to TRBJ1-6; D is undetermined. CDR1 is SGHRS and CDR2 is YFSETQ in the germline V gene. Trimming removed 7 bases at V and 8 bases at J, with 13 bases between. The CDR3 is 13 amino acids. Here the CDR3 DNA reads TGCGCCAGCGCGGAGGAGAGTGATTCACCCCTCCACTTT. Protein: CASAEESDSPLHF.

The table lists this clone with a few counts. The chain links TRBV5-1 to TRBJ2-7; TRBD1 agrees at 7 bases. Per the germline V gene, CDR1 is SGHRS and CDR2 is YFSETQ. V lost 3 bases and J lost 5; bases outside the gene matches: 11. The CDR3 runs to 15 residues. CDR3 DNA: TGCGCCAGCAGCTCCCGACAGGGTAAAGGACACGAGCAGTACTTC. Translation gives CASSSRQGKGHEQYF.

This chain uses TRBV27 with TRBJ2-3; TRBD2 matches 15 bases. The germline gives CDR1 MNHEY, CDR2 SMNVEV (reference sequence). The CDR3 covers 17 residues. Trimming at V came to 4 bases and at J to 6 bases, leaving 8 bases not matched to a gene. Written as DNA, the CDR3 is TGTGCCAGCAGTTCCGGGACTAGCGGGGGGTGGTCGGATACGCAGTATTTT. Translation gives CASSSGTSGGWSDTQYF.

This clone showed up just a few times. The genes are TRBV30 and TRBJ2-7; unclear D gene. V lost 4 bases to trimming and J lost 6 bases, with 19 bases between them. Germline CDR1 is GTSNPN and CDR2 is SVGIG (reference sequence). The CDR3 contains 14 residues. The CDR3 sequence is CAWKAVEATPEQYF. The CDR3 DNA reads TGTGCCTGGAAGGCCGTTGAGGCCACCCCCGAGCAGTACTTC.

This clone was recorded once. The chain has TRBV7-8 and TRBJ2-5; 9 nucleotides align to TRBD1. Looked up from germline, CDR1 is SGHVS and CDR2 is FQNEAQ. This CDR3 spans 15 amino acids. V shed 1 base, J shed 2 bases, and the junction held 2 bases outside the gene matches. The CDR3 coding sequence is TGTGCCAGCAGCTTAGAGGGACAGGGACAAGAGACCCAGTACTTC. It specifies CASSLEGQGQETQYF. The full variable domain, in which reference TRBV7-8 and TRBJ2-5 provide the parts outside the CDR3, is GAGVSQSPRYKVAKRGQDVALRCDPISGHVSLFWYQQALGQGPEFLTYFQNEAQLDKSGLPSDRFFAERPEGSVSTLKIQRTQQEDSAVYLCASSLEGQGQETQYFGPGTRLLVL.

The chain links TRBV5-6 to TRBJ1-3, with D possibly being TRBD1 (6 bases). CDR3 size: 13 residues. The germline V gene encodes CDR1 SGHDT and CDR2 YYEEEE. Trimming took 5 bases from V and 7 from J, leaving 13 bases between them. In nucleotides, the CDR3 is TGTGCCAGCAGAACAACAGGGTCCAACACCATATATTTT. It yields the protein CASRTTGSNTIYF.

The chain combines TRBV2 with TRBJ2-1; maybe TRBD2 (5 bases). V lost 0 bases and J 7 bases, leaving 10 bases between the germline ends. CDR3 length: 14 amino acids. In germline, CDR1 is SNHLY, CDR2 FYNNEI. The CDR3 DNA reads as TGTGCCAGCAGTGAAGCCCAGACTACTAATGAGCAGTTCTTC. Translating it yields CASSEAQTTNEQFF.

The J gene is TRBJ2-7, the V gene TRBV6-5, with D possibly TRBD1 on 7 matching bases. This CDR3 is built from 15 residues. Germline V gene lookup returns CDR1 MNHEY and CDR2 SVGAGI. With 0 bases removed from V and 6 bases from J, the gap between germline ends came to 15 bases. The CDR3 is CASSYSLGGGSEQYF. CDR3 DNA sequence: TGTGCCAGCAGTTACTCTCTCGGAGGGGGCAGCGAGCAGTACTTC.

The rearrangement links TRBV19 to TRBJ1-5, with D uncertain. The V gene lost 0 bases and the J gene lost 0 bases, with 15 bases spanning the gap. Germline values: CDR1 LNHDA, CDR2 SQIVND (reference sequence). The CDR3 has 18 residues. In DNA form, the CDR3 reads TGTGCCAGTAGTATAGATCTGAGGGAAAGTAATAGCAATCAGCCCCAGCATTTT. The encoded protein is CASSIDLRESNSNQPQHF.

In this sample, this clone turned up once. Here the CDR3 reads CASPDREGTDTQYF. The CDR3 DNA follows: TGTGCCAGCCCGGACAGGGAAGGGACAGATACGCAGTATTTT. This chain links TRBV2 with TRBJ2-3, with TRBD1 matching over 8 bases. This CDR3 has 14 amino acids. Trimming removed 8 bases from V and 3 bases from J; junction bases left unmatched: 7. CDR1 is SNHLY, CDR2 FYNNEI, per germline. The variable domain in full, completed from reference TRBV2 and TRBJ2-3, reads EPEVTQTPSHQVTQMGQEVILRCVPISNHLYFYWYRQILGQKVEFLVSFYNNEISEKSEIFDDQFSVERPDGSNFTLKIRSTKLEDSAMYFCASPDREGTDTQYFGPGTRLTVL.

This chain links TRBV20-1 with TRBJ1-1; D possibly corresponds to TRBD1 (6 bases). V was pared by 6 bases and J by 11 bases, with 16 bases between. CDR1 is DFQATT, CDR2 SNEGSKA, per germline (reference sequence). The length of the CDR3 is 11 residues. In nucleotides, the CDR3 is TGCAGTGCCCCTAGGGACATAATGGCTTTCTTT. Protein product: CSAPRDIMAFF.

The genes are TRBV11-2 and TRBJ1-1; possible D gene TRBD1, 5 bases. The V gene lost 5 bases and the J gene lost 1 base, with 17 bases spanning the gap. The germline V gene has CDR1 SGHAT and CDR2 FQNNGV. CDR3 length equals 16 residues. The CDR3 spells CASSREGGAGNTEAFF. DNA of the CDR3: TGTGCCAGCAGCAGAGAAGGAGGGGCTGGGAACACTGAAGCTTTCTTT.

Only a few counts were recorded for this clone. J is TRBJ1-1 and V is TRBV7-9, with D perhaps matching TRBD1 (6 bases). CDR3 length: 14 amino acids. Germline CDR1 SEHNR, CDR2 FQNEAQ (reference sequence). The V end was cut by 6 bases, the J end by 1 base, with 12 bases between. The CDR3 protein is CASRSGVTNTEAFF. The CDR3, as DNA: TGTGCCAGCAGGTCAGGGGTAACGAACACTGAAGCTTTCTTT.

The rearrangement links TRBV29-1 to TRBJ2-7; perhaps TRBD2 as D (5 bases). Per the germline V gene, CDR1 is SQVTM and CDR2 is ANQGSEA. Trimming stripped 6 bases from V and 6 bases from J, with 12 bases between. The CDR3 sequence is 11 residues long. CDR3 nucleotides: TGCAGCGTCGCGGGTGGGTTCGAGCAGTACTTC. Translating gives CSVAGGFEQYF.

The CDR3 nucleotides are TGTGCCAGCAGCTTTTGGACAGGAAGGGCCAACGTCCTGACTTTC. It is translated as CASSFWTGRANVLTF. This chain connects TRBV7-2 to TRBJ2-6; TRBD1 matches at 7 bases. With 3 bases clipped from V and 5 bases from J, the junction kept 4 bases outside the gene matches. This CDR3 comprises 15 residues. Germline CDR1 reads SGHTA; CDR2 reads FQGNSA. The full variable domain, in which reference TRBV7-2 and TRBJ2-6 provide the parts outside the CDR3, is GAGVSQSPSNKVTEKGKDVELRCDPISGHTALYWYRQSLGQGLEFLIYFQGNSAPDKSGLPSDRFSAERTGGSVSTLTIQRTQQEDSAVYLCASSFWTGRANVLTFGAGSRLTVL.

The genes are TRBV4-3 and TRBJ1-6, with TRBD1 matching over 9 bases. Germline loops: CDR1 LGHNA, CDR2 YSLEER. This CDR3 region has 19 residues. The trim removed 0 bases at V and 1 base at J, leaving 7 bases unmatched. The CDR3 reads CASSQDATGGLSYNSPLHF. The CDR3 bases are TGCGCCAGCAGCCAAGATGCGACAGGGGGTTTATCCTATAATTCACCCCTCCACTTT.

CDR3 coding DNA: TGTGCCAGCAGCTTAGCCCCTTTAGTGTACCAAGAGACCCAGTACTTC. The encoded protein is CASSLAPLVYQETQYF. V usage is TRBV7-9 and J usage is TRBJ2-5; D is ambiguous. The germline V and J ends were trimmed by 0 bases and 0 bases, with 11 bases remaining between them. Germline lookup yields CDR1 SEHNR and CDR2 FQNEAQ (reference sequence). This CDR3 has 16 residues. The complete variable domain, with remaining parts taken from reference TRBV7-9 and TRBJ2-5, reads DTGVSQNPRHKITKRGQNVTFRCDPISEHNRLYWYRQTLGQGPEFLTYFQNEAQLEKSRLLSDRFSAERPKGSFSTLEIQRTEQGDSAMYLCASSLAPLVYQETQYFGPGTRLLVL.

The chain combines TRBV2 with TRBJ1-2, with D tentatively TRBD1 (5 bases). V dropped 6 bases and J dropped 4 bases, with 12 bases sitting between them. This CDR3 spans 13 amino acids. Germline V gene sequence: CDR1 SNHLY, CDR2 FYNNEI. CDR3 nucleotide sequence: TGTGCCAGCAGGCTGGACGGGGGCTATGGCTACACCTTC. Its translation: CASRLDGGYGYTF.

V and J are TRBV28 and TRBJ1-2; no firm D call. The germline V and J ends were trimmed by 5 bases and 3 bases, with 7 bases remaining between them. Germline V gives CDR1 MDHEN, CDR2 SYDVKM. This CDR3 is built from 12 residues. CDR3 in DNA: TGTGCCAGCAGTCTCGCGGACTATGGCTACACCTTC. This translates into CASSLADYGYTF.

This clone was found once. The DNA of the CDR3 is TGTGCCAGCTCACCATTGGGGGCAGGTACTGAAGCTTTCTTT. This gives the protein CASSPLGAGTEAFF. V and J are TRBV18 and TRBJ1-1, with a weak D call TRBD1 (6 bases). The CDR3 totals 14 residues. Looked up from germline, CDR1 is KGHSH and CDR2 is LQKENI. V was shortened by 2 bases and J by 5 bases, with 12 bases between the two germline ends.

J is TRBJ2-1 and V is TRBV19; 8 bases fit TRBD2. The ends lost 1 base at V and 10 bases at J; junction bases unmatched: 9. CDR1 and CDR2 from the germline V gene are LNHDA and SQIVND (reference sequence). CDR3 length: 15 residues. The CDR3 nucleotides are TGTGCCAGTAGTATAGTACCGGGGGGGCGTCAGGAGCAGTTCTTC. It codes for CASSIVPGGRQEQFF.

This rearrangement joins TRBV7-9 to TRBJ2-7; the D gene is possibly TRBD2 (5 bases). Germline CDR1 SEHNR, CDR2 FQNEAQ (reference sequence). CDR3 length: 13 amino acids. With 4 bases removed from V and 2 bases from J, the gap between germline ends came to 9 bases. The CDR3 DNA reads as TGTGCCAGCAGCTCAGCGGAGGCCTACGAGCAGTACTTC. Translated, it gives CASSSAEAYEQYF.